The entry that follows covers one T cell receptor (beta chain) sequence. Its target is not known. The data were obtained in a study of STAT5B mutations in CD4+ large granular lymphocyte leukemia. Overall study results and limits: TRBV06-family usage was enriched in top patient clones (8/27) versus controls (2/35).

Trimming left V 2 bases short and J 2 bases short, with 10 bases between. Germline V lookup: CDR1 GTSNPN, CDR2 SVGIG (reference sequence). The CDR3 totals 14 residues. Clones were read by immunoSEQ multiplex PCR, and TCRdb kept only the in-frame ones, dropping some. The sample has over 500 clones, 69% seen once; the top ten hold more than 90%. Sequencing was carried out using PBMCs. V and J are TRBV30 and TRBJ1-3; TRBD1 is a possible D gene (5 bases). This receptor was obtained from a woman older than 75 with CD4+ T-cell large granular lymphocyte leukemia. The CDR3 sequence is CAWSPGGAGNTIYF. The CDR3 bases are TGTGCCTGGAGTCCCGGGGGGGCTGGAAACACCATATATTTT.